The 13 T cell receptor beta chains reported below all come from one sample, sequenced in a study of blood T cells in healthy people across ages. Primers used in a second PCR of about 7 to 12 cycles were a sample-barcoded 5' primer and a J-beta primer mix. Via MiXCR, TCRdb re-called the 5' RACE reads, giving one row per CDR3 protein. The sample lists 660,000 or so distinct CDR3 sequences; approximately 59% were seen once. Input material: blood. The receptors were sampled from a man aged 60 to 69 in good health.

This clonotype was counted between two and nine times. The chain uses TRBV12-3 or TRBV12-4 and TRBJ2-1; 7 bases are shared with TRBD2. The J segment lost 5 bases and the V segment lost 10 bases, leaving 8 bases of the junction unmatched. The CDR3 contains 13 residues. The CDR3: CATKWGGNNEQFF. CDR3 nucleotides: TGTGCCACCAAGTGGGGGGGAAACAATGAGCAGTTCTTC.

This clonotype was picked up a small number of times. CDR3 residues: CSAILVKRGALVNEQFF. The CDR3 nucleotides are TGCAGTGCTATTCTCGTAAAGCGGGGGGCACTAGTAAATGAGCAGTTCTTC. The chain carries TRBV20-1 and TRBJ2-1; 9 nucleotides match TRBD2. CDR3 length: 17 amino acids. Germline V lookup: CDR1 DFQATT, CDR2 SNEGSKA (reference sequence). Unmatched junction bases numbered 17, after V lost 4 bases and J lost 7 bases.

This clonotype was detected once. This chain uses TRBV20-1 with TRBJ2-3; 8 bases line up with TRBD1. The germline V gene has CDR1 DFQATT and CDR2 SNEGSKA (reference sequence). V lost 5 bases, J lost 5 bases, and 9 bases stayed unmatched. The CDR3 contains 14 residues. The CDR3 DNA sequence: TGCAGTGCTGTGGACAGGGCGGTAGAAGATACGCAGTATTTT. Its translation is CSAVDRAVEDTQYF.

The CDR3 is CASNQGLASDEQFF. CDR3 bases: TGTGCCAGCAACCAGGGACTAGCCTCGGACGAGCAGTTCTTC. The J gene is TRBJ2-1, the V gene TRBV7-7; 9 bases line up with TRBD2. CDR1 is SSHAT, CDR2 FNYEAQ, per germline (reference sequence). The CDR3 covers 14 residues. V lost 7 bases and J lost 10; bases outside the gene matches: 11.

The V gene is TRBV27, the J gene TRBJ2-7, with no clear D. The germline CDR1 and CDR2 sequences are MNHEY and SMNVEV (reference sequence). With 11 bases removed from V and 0 bases from J, the gap between germline ends came to 14 bases. This CDR3 comprises 13 residues. The CDR3 DNA reads as TGTGCCGCTACCTCCGTTGGCTCCTACGAGCAGTACTTC. Translating gives CAATSVGSYEQYF.

This clonotype was counted only a few times. In DNA, the CDR3 is TGTGCCAGCAGCTTATCCCTGGAGACCCAGTACTTC. Amino acids: CASSLSLETQYF. V and J are TRBV7-9 and TRBJ2-7; the D is unclear. The J call is uncertain, as TRBJ2-5 better fits the DNA end. CDR1 and CDR2 from the germline V gene are SEHNR and FQNEAQ (reference sequence). The length of the CDR3 is 12 residues.

This clonotype came up many times. Given a much more abundant clone one base away, this may be a read error. This chain uses TRBV18 with TRBJ2-5; D is perhaps TRBD2 (6 bases). Trimming removed 0 bases from V and 0 bases from J, with 11 bases in between. Germline CDR1 KGHSH, CDR2 LQKENI. The CDR3 covers 16 residues. For the CDR3, the DNA is TGTGCCAGCTCACCACCCGGGGGTCTATACCAAGAGACCCAGTACTTC. This gives the protein CASSPPGGLYQETQYF. Variable domain in full (rest from reference TRBV18 and TRBJ2-5): NAGVMQNPRHLVRRRGQEARLRCSPMKGHSHVYWYRQLPEEGLKFMVYLQKENIIDESGMPKERFSAEFPKEGPSILRIQQVVRGDSAAYFCASSPPGGLYQETQYFGPGTRLLVL.

The chain has TRBV20-1 and TRBJ2-4; D is possibly TRBD1 (5 bases). V lost 0 bases and J 3 bases, leaving 27 bases between the germline ends. The CDR3 is 20 amino acids. In germline, CDR1 is DFQATT, CDR2 SNEGSKA (reference sequence). The CDR3 DNA sequence: TGCAGTGCTAGAGATTATCCGACAGACACCTTCTCTGGGGACAAAAACATTCAGTACTTC. The encoded protein is CSARDYPTDTFSGDKNIQYF.

This chain joins TRBV7-8 and TRBJ2-1; D might be TRBD1 (6 bases). Trimming cost V 6 bases and J 7 bases, with 19 bases left between them. The germline CDR1 and CDR2 sequences are SGHVS and FQNEAQ. This CDR3 is 15 amino acids long. This CDR3 is CASSHQGNMGNEQFF. The CDR3 DNA reads as TGTGCCAGCAGTCACCAGGGGAACATGGGAAATGAGCAGTTCTTC.

V usage is TRBV12-3 or TRBV12-4 and J usage is TRBJ1-1; a possible D gene is TRBD1 (5 bases). With 7 bases removed from V and 10 bases from J, the gap between germline ends came to 13 bases. The CDR3 runs to 11 residues. CDR3 in amino acids: CASTWGGSAFF. The CDR3 DNA reads TGTGCCAGCACTTGGGGGGGGTCAGCTTTCTTT.

This clonotype showed up just a few times. This rearrangement joins TRBV7-2 to TRBJ2-2; D unclear. Trimming cost V 4 bases and J 3 bases, with 15 bases left between them. The CDR3 length is 16 residues. The V gene's germline CDR1 is SGHTA and CDR2 FQGNSA. The CDR3 DNA reads TGTGCCAGCAGCTCCCACTCAGGAACCTACACCGGGGAGCTGTTTTTT. Translation gives CASSSHSGTYTGELFF.

The chain recombines TRBV20-1 with TRBJ1-2, with TRBD1 matching over 9 bases. The CDR3 has 12 amino acids. Germline V gives CDR1 DFQATT, CDR2 SNEGSKA (reference sequence). V was pared by 6 bases and J by 8 bases, with 7 bases of the junction left unmatched. The CDR3 loop reads CSAGQGSGGYTF. Here the CDR3 DNA reads TGCAGTGCCGGACAGGGGTCGGGGGGCTACACCTTC.

This chain uses TRBV20-1 with TRBJ2-5; tentative D call: TRBD1 (5 bases). The DNA end favors TRBJ2-7, so the J call may be wrong. Germline CDR1 and CDR2: DFQATT and SNEGSKA (reference sequence). This CDR3 has 12 amino acids. The CDR3 is CRAASRAGEQYF. The CDR3 DNA is TGCAGGGCCGCCAGCAGGGCTGGCGAGCAGTACTTC.